This T cell receptor beta chain appears in the sequencing data of a study of blood T cells in healthy people across ages. Study conclusions and caveats: Naive CD4+ cells and diversity were both higher in long-lived donors than in aged donors.

In terms of origin and age, donors were healthy Caucasian individuals from Russia aged roughly 6 to 90. The authors ran a second PCR of 7 to 11 cycles using a sample-barcoded 5' primer and a J-beta primer mix. Sequencing recovered at least 3 million CDR3-containing paired-end reads from each sample. TCRdb called the 5' RACE reads again in MiXCR, with one record for every CDR3 protein. The top ten hold approximately 7.9% of the sample, which has around 1.5 million distinct CDR3 sequences, approximately 42% seen once. Worth noting for this clonotype: The antigen is unknown.

The CDR3 extends over 17 amino acids. The germline CDR1 and CDR2 sequences are SEHNR and FQNEAQ (reference sequence). V lost 5 bases, J lost 4 bases, and 11 bases stayed unmatched. The genes are TRBV7-9 and TRBJ2-7, with 13 bases identical to TRBD2. Sequenced: blood. This sequence originates from a young woman in good health. CDR3: CASSRGLAGPYGYEQYF. In DNA, the CDR3 is TGTGCCAGCAGCCGGGGACTAGCGGGACCCTATGGATACGAGCAGTACTTC.